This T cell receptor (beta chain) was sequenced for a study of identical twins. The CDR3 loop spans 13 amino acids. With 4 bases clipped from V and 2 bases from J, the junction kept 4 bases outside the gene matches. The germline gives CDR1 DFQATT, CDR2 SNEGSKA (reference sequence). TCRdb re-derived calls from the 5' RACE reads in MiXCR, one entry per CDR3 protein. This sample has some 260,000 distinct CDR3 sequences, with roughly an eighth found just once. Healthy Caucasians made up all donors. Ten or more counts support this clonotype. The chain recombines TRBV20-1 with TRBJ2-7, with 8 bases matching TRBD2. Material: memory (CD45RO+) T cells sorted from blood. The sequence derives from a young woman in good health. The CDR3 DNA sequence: TGCAGTGCTACGGGAGGGCTCACCTACGAGCAGTACTTC. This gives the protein CSATGGLTYEQYF.